These 4 T cell receptor beta chains were all obtained from the same sample, sequenced in a study of graft-versus-host responses after intestinal transplantation. Some clones are missing from TCRdb's copy, which holds only in-frame ones; the method was immunoSEQ multiplex PCR. The sample has roughly 110,000 clones; approximately 90% are singletons. Their target antigens are unknown. The sequenced sample was unstimulated CD4+ T cells sorted from spleen or lymph node cells, obtained before transplant. The receptors were sampled from a human donor who was the organ donor for an intestinal transplant.

The CDR3 sequence is CASSQFVLMQPMNTEAFF. CDR3 bases: TGTGCCAGCAGTCAATTCGTCCTCATGCAGCCCATGAACACTGAAGCTTTCTTT. This rearrangement joins TRBV28 to TRBJ1-1; no definite D call. The V gene's germline CDR1 is MDHEN and CDR2 SYDVKM. Trimming left V 5 bases short and J 0 bases short, with 22 bases between. This CDR3 has 18 amino acids. The variable domain in full, completed from reference TRBV28 and TRBJ1-1, reads DVKVTQSSRYLVKRTGEKVFLECVQDMDHENMFWYRQDPGLGLRLIYFSYDVKMKEKGDIPEGYSVSREKKERFSLILESASTNQTSMYLCASSQFVLMQPMNTEAFFGQGTRLTVV.

V usage is TRBV12-5 and J usage is TRBJ2-7; no firm D call. The V gene's germline CDR1 is LGHNT and CDR2 FRNRAP. This CDR3 has 11 amino acids. The germline V and J ends were trimmed by 7 bases and 2 bases, with 6 bases remaining between them. In nucleotides, the CDR3 is TGTGCTAGTGCCCTAACCTACGAGCAGTACTTC. Amino acids: CASALTYEQYF.

The chain uses TRBV6-4 and TRBJ2-2; 10 bases line up with TRBD1. This CDR3 comprises 14 residues. The junction had 3 bases not matched to a gene; V was cut back by 6 bases and J by 5 bases. From germline, CDR1 is MRHNA and CDR2 SNTAGT. The CDR3 spells CASRRDRGTGELFF. CDR3 DNA sequence: TGTGCCAGCAGGCGGGACAGGGGTACCGGGGAGCTGTTTTTT.

This clone was found once. This chain uses TRBV13 with TRBJ2-3; 11 nucleotides align to TRBD2. Trimming cost V 5 bases and J 2 bases; bases outside gene matches: 15. The CDR3 has 19 residues. Looked up from germline, CDR1 is PRHDT and CDR2 is FYEKMQ (reference sequence). The CDR3 DNA is TGTGCCAGCAGCAATAGACCGGGACTAGCGGAAGACCTCACAGATACGCAGTATTTT. This gives the protein CASSNRPGLAEDLTDTQYF.